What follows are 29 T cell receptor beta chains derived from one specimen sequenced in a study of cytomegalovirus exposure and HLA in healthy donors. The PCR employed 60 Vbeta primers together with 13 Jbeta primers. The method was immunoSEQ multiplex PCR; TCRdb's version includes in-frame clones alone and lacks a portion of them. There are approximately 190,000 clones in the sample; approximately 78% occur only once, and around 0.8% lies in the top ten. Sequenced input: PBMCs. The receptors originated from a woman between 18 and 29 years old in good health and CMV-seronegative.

The CDR3, as DNA: TGCAGCGTTGAAAAGGGGGAAGAGACCCAGTACTTC. This translates into CSVEKGEETQYF. This sequence joins TRBV29-1 and TRBJ2-5; tentative D call: TRBD1 (6 bases). Trimming cost V 2 bases and J 3 bases, with 7 bases left between them. Per germline, CDR1 SQVTM and CDR2 ANQGSEA. CDR3 length: 12 residues.

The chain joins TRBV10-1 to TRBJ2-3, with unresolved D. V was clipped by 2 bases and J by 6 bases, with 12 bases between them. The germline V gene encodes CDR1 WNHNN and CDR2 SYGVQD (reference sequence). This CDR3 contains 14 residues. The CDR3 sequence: CASSEGLARDTQYF. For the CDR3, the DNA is TGCGCCAGCAGTGAGGGGTTAGCTCGCGATACGCAGTATTTT.

The CDR3 sequence: CASTPGQGGWDTEAFF. DNA for the CDR3: TGTGCCAGCACCCCAGGACAGGGGGGGTGGGACACTGAAGCTTTCTTT. The chain couples TRBV7-8 to TRBJ1-1; 10 bases match TRBD1. Germline V CDR1 and CDR2: SGHVS, FQNEAQ. V dropped 7 bases and J dropped 3; count of bases not matched to a gene: 11. The CDR3 runs 16 residues.

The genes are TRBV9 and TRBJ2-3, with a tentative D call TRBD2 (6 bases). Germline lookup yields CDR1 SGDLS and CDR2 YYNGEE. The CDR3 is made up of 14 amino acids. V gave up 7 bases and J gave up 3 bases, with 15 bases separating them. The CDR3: CASHPGGGTDTQYF. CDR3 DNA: TGTGCCAGCCACCCCGGGGGAGGAACAGATACGCAGTATTTT. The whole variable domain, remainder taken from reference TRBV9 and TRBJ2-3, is DSGVTQTPKHLITATGQRVTLRCSPRSGDLSVYWYQQSLDQGLQFLIQYYNGEERAKGNILERFSAQQFPDLHSELNLSSLELGDSALYFCASHPGGGTDTQYFGPGTRLTVL.

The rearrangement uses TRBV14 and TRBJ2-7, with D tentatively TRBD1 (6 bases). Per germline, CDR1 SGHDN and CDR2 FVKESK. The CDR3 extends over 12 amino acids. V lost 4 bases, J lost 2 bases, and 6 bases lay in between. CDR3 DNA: TGTGCCAGCAGCCCAGGGGCCTACGAGCAGTACTTC. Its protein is CASSPGAYEQYF. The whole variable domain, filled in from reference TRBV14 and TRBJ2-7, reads EAGVTQFPSHSVIEKGQTVTLRCDPISGHDNLYWYRRVMGKEIKFLLHFVKESKQDESGMPNNRFLAERTGGTYSTLKVQPAELEDSGVYFCASSPGAYEQYFGPGTRLTVT.

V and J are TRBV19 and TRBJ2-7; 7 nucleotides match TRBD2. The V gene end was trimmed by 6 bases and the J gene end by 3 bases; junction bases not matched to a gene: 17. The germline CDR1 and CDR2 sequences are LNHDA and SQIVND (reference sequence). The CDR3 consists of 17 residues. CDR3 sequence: CASSRTGTTGIHYEQYF. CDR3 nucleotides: TGTGCCAGTAGCCGAACCGGGACTACCGGGATCCACTACGAGCAGTACTTC.

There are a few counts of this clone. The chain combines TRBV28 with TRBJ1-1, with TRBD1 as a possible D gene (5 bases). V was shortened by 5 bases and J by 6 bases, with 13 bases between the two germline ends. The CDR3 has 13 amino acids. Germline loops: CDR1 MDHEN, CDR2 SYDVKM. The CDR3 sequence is CASSSPGLSEAFF. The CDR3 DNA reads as TGTGCCAGCAGTAGTCCGGGACTGTCTGAAGCTTTCTTT.

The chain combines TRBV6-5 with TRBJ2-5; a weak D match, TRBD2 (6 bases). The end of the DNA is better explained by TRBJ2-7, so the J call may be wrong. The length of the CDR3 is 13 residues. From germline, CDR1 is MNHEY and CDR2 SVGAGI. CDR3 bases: TGTGCCAGCAGTTACTACCCGGGGGACGAGCAGTACTTC. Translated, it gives CASSYYPGDEQYF.

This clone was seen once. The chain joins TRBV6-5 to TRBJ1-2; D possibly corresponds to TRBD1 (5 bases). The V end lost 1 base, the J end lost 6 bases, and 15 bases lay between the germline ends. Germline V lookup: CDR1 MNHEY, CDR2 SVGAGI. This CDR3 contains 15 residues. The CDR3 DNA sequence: TGTGCCAGCAGTTACTTCAGGGCGCTTTTAGATGGCTACACCTTC. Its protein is CASSYFRALLDGYTF.

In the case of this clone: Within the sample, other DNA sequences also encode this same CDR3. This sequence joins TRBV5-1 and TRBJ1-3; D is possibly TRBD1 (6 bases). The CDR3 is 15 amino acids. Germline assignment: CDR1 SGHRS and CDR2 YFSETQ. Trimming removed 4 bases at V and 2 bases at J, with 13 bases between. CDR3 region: CASSLIPGAGNTIYF. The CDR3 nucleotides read TGCGCCAGCAGCCTGATCCCAGGGGCTGGAAACACCATATATTTT.

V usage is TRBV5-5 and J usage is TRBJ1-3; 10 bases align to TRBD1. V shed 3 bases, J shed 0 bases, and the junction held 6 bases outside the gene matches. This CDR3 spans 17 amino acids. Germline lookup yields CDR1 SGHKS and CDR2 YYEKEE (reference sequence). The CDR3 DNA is TGTGCCAGCAGCTCATGGACAGGGGGTTTCTCTGGAAACACCATATATTTT. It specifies CASSSWTGGFSGNTIYF.

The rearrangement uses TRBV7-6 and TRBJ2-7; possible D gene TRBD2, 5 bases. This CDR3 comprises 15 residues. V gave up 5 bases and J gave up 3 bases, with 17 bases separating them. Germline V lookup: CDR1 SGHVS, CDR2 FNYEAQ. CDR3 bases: TGTGCCAGCAGCCCGAGTTTCACAGCGGACTACGAGCAGTACTTC. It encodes CASSPSFTADYEQYF.

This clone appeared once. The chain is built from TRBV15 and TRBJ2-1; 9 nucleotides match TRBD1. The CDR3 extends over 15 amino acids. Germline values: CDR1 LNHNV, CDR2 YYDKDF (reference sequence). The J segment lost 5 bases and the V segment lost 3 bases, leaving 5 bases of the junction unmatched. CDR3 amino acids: CATSSPGQGNNEQFF. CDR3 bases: TGTGCCACCAGCAGTCCGGGACAGGGTAACAATGAGCAGTTCTTC. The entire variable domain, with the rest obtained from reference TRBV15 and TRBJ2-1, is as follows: DAMVIQNPRYQVTQFGKPVTLSCSQTLNHNVMYWYQQKSSQAPKLLFHYYDKDFNNEADTPDNFQSRRPNTSFCFLDIRSPGLGDTAMYLCATSSPGQGNNEQFFGPGTRLTVL.

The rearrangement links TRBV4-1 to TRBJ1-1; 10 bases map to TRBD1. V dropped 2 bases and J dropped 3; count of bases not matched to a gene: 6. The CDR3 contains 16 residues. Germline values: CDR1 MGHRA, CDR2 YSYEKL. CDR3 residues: CASSQMETGGHTEAFF. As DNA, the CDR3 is TGCGCCAGCAGCCAAATGGAGACAGGGGGCCACACTGAAGCTTTCTTT.

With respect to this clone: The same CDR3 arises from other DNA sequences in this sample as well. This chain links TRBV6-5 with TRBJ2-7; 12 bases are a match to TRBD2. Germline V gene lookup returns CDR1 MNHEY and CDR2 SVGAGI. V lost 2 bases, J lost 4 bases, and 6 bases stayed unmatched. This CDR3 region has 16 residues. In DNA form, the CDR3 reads TGTGCCAGCAGTTACCTTCCTAGCGGGGGGGCTTACGAGCAGTACTTC. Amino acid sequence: CASSYLPSGGAYEQYF.

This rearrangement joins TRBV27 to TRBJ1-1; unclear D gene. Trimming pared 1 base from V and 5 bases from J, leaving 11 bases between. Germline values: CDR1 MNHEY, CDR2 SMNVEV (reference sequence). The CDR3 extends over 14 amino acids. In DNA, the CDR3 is TGTGCCAGCAGTTTATTGTACAGCCAGACTGAAGCTTTCTTT. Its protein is CASSLLYSQTEAFF.

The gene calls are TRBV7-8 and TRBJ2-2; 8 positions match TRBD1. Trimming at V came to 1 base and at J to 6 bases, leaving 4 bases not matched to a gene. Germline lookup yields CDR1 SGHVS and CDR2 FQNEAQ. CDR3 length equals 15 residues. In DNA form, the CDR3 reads TGTGCCAGCAGCTTAGGGGTGGGACAGGCCGGGGAGCTGTTTTTT. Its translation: CASSLGVGQAGELFF.

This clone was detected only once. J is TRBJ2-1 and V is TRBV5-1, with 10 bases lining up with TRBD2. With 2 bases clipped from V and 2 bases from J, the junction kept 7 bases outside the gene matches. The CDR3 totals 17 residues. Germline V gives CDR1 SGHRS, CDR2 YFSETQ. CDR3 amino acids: CASSFMPLAGAYNEQFF. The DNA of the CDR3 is TGCGCCAGCAGCTTTATGCCTCTAGCGGGGGCCTACAATGAGCAGTTCTTC.

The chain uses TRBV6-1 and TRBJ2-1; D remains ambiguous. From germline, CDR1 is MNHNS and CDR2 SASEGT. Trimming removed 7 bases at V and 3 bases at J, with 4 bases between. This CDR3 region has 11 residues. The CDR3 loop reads CASTIYNEQFF. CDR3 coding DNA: TGTGCCAGCACCATCTACAATGAGCAGTTCTTC.

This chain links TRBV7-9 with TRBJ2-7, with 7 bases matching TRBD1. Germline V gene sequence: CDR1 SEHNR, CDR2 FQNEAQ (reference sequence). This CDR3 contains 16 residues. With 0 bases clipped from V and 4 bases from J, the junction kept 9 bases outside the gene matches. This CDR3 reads CASSLASGTAHYEQYF. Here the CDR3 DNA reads TGTGCCAGCAGCTTAGCTTCCGGGACAGCCCATTACGAGCAGTACTTC.

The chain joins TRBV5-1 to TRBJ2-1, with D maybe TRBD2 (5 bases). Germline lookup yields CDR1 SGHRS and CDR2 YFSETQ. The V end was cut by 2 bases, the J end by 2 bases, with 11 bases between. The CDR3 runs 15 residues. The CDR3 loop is CASSLVRATYNEQFF. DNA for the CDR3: TGCGCCAGCAGCTTAGTGAGGGCCACCTACAATGAGCAGTTCTTC.

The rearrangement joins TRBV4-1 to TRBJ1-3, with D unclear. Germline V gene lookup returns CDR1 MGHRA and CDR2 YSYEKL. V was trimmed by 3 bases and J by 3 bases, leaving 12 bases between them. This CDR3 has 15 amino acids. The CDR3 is CASSQGMGGGNTIYF. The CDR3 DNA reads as TGCGCCAGCAGCCAGGGGATGGGAGGTGGAAACACCATATATTTT.

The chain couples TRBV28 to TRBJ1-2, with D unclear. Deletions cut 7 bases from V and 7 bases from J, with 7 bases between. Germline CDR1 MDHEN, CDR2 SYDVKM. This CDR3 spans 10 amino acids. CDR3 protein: CASTGPGYTF. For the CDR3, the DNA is TGTGCCAGCACCGGTCCTGGCTACACCTTC.

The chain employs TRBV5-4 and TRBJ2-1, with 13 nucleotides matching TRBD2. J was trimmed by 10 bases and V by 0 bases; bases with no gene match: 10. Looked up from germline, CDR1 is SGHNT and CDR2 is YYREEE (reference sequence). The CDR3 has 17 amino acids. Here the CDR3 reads CASSLGLLAGGLEEQFF. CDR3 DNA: TGTGCCAGCAGCTTGGGCCTACTAGCGGGGGGGCTAGAGGAGCAGTTCTTC.

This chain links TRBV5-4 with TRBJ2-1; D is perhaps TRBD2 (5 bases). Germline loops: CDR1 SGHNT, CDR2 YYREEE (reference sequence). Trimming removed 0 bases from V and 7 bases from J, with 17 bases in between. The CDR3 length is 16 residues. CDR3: CASSLGGDKPTNEQFF. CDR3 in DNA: TGTGCCAGCAGCTTGGGGGGAGACAAACCGACTAATGAGCAGTTCTTC.

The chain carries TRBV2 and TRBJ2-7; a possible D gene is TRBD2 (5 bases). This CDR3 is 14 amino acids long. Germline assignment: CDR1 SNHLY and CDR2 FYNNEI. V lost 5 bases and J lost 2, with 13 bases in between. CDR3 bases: TGTGCCAGCAGTACCGGGATCGCACCCTACGAGCAGTACTTC. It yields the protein CASSTGIAPYEQYF. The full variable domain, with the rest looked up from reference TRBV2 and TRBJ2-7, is EPEVTQTPSHQVTQMGQEVILRCVPISNHLYFYWYRQILGQKVEFLVSFYNNEISEKSEIFDDQFSVERPDGSNFTLKIRSTKLEDSAMYFCASSTGIAPYEQYFGPGTRLTVT.

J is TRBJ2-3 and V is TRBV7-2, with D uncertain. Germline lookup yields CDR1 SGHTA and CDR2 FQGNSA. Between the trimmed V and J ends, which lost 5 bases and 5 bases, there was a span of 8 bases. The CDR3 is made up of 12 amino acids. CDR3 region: CASSAYGDTQYF. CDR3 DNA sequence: TGTGCCAGCAGCGCGTATGGAGATACGCAGTATTTT.

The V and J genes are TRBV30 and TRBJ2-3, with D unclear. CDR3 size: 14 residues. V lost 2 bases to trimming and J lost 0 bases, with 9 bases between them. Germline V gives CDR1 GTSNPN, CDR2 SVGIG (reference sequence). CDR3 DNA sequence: TGTGCCTGGAGTCCGCACTGGAGCACAGATACGCAGTATTTT. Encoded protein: CAWSPHWSTDTQYF.

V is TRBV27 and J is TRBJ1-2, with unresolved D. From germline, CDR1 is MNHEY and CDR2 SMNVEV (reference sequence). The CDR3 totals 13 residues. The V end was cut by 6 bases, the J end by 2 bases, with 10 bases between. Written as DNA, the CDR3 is TGTGCCAGCAGACCTGACACAAACTATGGCTACACCTTC. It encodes CASRPDTNYGYTF.